These T cell receptor beta chains were read from a single sample in a study of blood T cell repertoires in COVID-19. Sequencing was performed with immunoSEQ multiplex PCR; in TCRdb, only in-frame clones are kept and a portion is missing. The data hold fewer than 400,000 clones, with 80% to 90% observed a single time. Material: PBMCs or T cells enriched from blood (not recorded which). These receptors came from a woman aged 18-29 years who had recovered from COVID-19. Each CDR3 is given with its conserved first and last residue. Each record gives: J gene, clone size, D gene, V gene, CDR3 protein, CDR3 DNA. A D gene is named only where the DNA matches it firmly. The size field is filled for only some rows; it gives once, few, many or a size class.

j_gene: TRBJ1-6; abundance: -; d_gene: TRBD1; v_gene: TRBV28; CDR3aa: CASSGGQAPQLSLHF; CDR3nt: TGTGCCAGCAGTGGGGGACAGGCCCCCCAATTGTCCCTCCACTTT
j_gene: TRBJ1-1; abundance: -; d_gene: -; v_gene: TRBV9; CDR3aa: CASSASPRGTEAFF; CDR3nt: TGTGCCAGCAGCGCCTCCCCCCGGGGCACTGAAGCTTTCTTT
j_gene: TRBJ1-6; abundance: -; d_gene: -; v_gene: TRBV5-3; CDR3aa: CARSLRSSYNSPLHF; CDR3nt: TGTGCCAGAAGTCTACGGAGCTCCTATAATTCACCCCTCCACTTT
j_gene: TRBJ1-6; abundance: once; d_gene: -; v_gene: TRBV4-2; CDR3aa: CASSQDQGAVHF; CDR3nt: TGTGCCAGCAGCCAAGATCAGGGCGCGGTCCACTTT
j_gene: TRBJ1-2; abundance: -; d_gene: -; v_gene: TRBV20-1; CDR3aa: CSATANYGYTF; CDR3nt: TGCAGTGCGACAGCTAACTATGGCTACACCTTC
j_gene: TRBJ1-2; abundance: -; d_gene: TRBD1; v_gene: TRBV28; CDR3aa: CASEVKGQGAGYTF; CDR3nt: TGTGCCAGTGAGGTAAAGGGACAGGGAGCTGGCTACACCTTC
j_gene: TRBJ1-1; abundance: -; d_gene: TRBD1; v_gene: TRBV4-1; CDR3aa: CASRTGGGTVNTEAFF; CDR3nt: TGCGCCAGCAGGACAGGGGGTGGAACGGTAAACACTGAAGCTTTCTTT
j_gene: TRBJ2-7; abundance: -; d_gene: -; v_gene: TRBV6-5; CDR3aa: CASSTGHRSYEQYF; CDR3nt: TGTGCCAGCAGTACCGGACATCGTTCCTACGAGCAGTACTTC
j_gene: TRBJ2-1; abundance: -; d_gene: -; v_gene: TRBV24-1; CDR3aa: CATSAPHRGNEQFF; CDR3nt: TGTGCCACCAGTGCTCCCCATCGGGGGAATGAGCAGTTCTTC
j_gene: TRBJ2-1; abundance: once; d_gene: TRBD1; v_gene: TRBV12-3/TRBV12-4; CDR3aa: CASRQGALNEQFF; CDR3nt: TGTGCCAGCCGACAGGGGGCGCTTAATGAGCAGTTCTTC
j_gene: TRBJ1-2; abundance: once; d_gene: -; v_gene: TRBV5-5; CDR3aa: CASSRGVNYGYTF; CDR3nt: TGTGCCAGCAGCCGCGGGGTAAACTATGGCTACACCTTC
j_gene: TRBJ2-2; abundance: -; d_gene: -; v_gene: TRBV4-3; CDR3aa: CASSQVFQVGTGELFF; CDR3nt: TGCGCCAGCAGCCAAGTCTTCCAGGTTGGAACCGGGGAGCTGTTTTTT
j_gene: TRBJ2-3; abundance: -; d_gene: -; v_gene: TRBV4-3; CDR3aa: CASSQARGATDTQYF; CDR3nt: TGCGCCAGCAGCCAAGCTCGGGGGGCCACAGATACGCAGTATTTT
j_gene: TRBJ2-1; abundance: -; d_gene: TRBD2; v_gene: TRBV13; CDR3aa: CASTPRRGGGPPPIYNEQFF; CDR3nt: TGTGCCAGCACCCCGCGAAGGGGCGGGGGGCCCCCCCCGATTTACAATGAGCAGTTCTTC
j_gene: TRBJ2-7; abundance: -; d_gene: -; v_gene: TRBV15; CDR3aa: CATSSLNGKHEQYF; CDR3nt: TGTGCCACCAGCAGTCTAAACGGGAAGCACGAGCAGTACTTC
j_gene: TRBJ2-2; abundance: -; d_gene: -; v_gene: TRBV28; CDR3aa: CASSPRQPQNTGELFF; CDR3nt: TGTGCCAGCAGCCCCCGACAGCCTCAGAACACCGGGGAGCTGTTTTTT
j_gene: TRBJ1-2; abundance: -; d_gene: -; v_gene: TRBV4-2; CDR3aa: CASSLEGRAYGYTF; CDR3nt: TGTGCCAGCAGCCTGGAAGGCAGGGCCTATGGCTACACCTTC
j_gene: TRBJ2-1; abundance: -; d_gene: -; v_gene: TRBV19; CDR3aa: CASSFGPGAYNEQFF; CDR3nt: TGTGCCAGTAGCTTCGGCCCAGGGGCCTACAATGAGCAGTTCTTC
j_gene: TRBJ2-1; abundance: once; d_gene: TRBD1; v_gene: TRBV7-7; CDR3aa: CASSSTGGGEQFF; CDR3nt: TGTGCCAGCAGCTCTACAGGGGGCGGAGAGCAGTTCTTC
j_gene: TRBJ1-4; abundance: -; d_gene: -; v_gene: TRBV7-6; CDR3aa: CASSLGGEGEKLFF; CDR3nt: TGTGCCAGCAGCTTAGGGGGTGAGGGTGAAAAACTGTTTTTT
j_gene: TRBJ2-7; abundance: -; d_gene: -; v_gene: TRBV10-3; CDR3aa: CAAGLGREQYF; CDR3nt: TGTGCCGCCGGTTTGGGGCGCGAGCAGTACTTC
j_gene: TRBJ1-2; abundance: many; d_gene: TRBD1; v_gene: TRBV4-2; CDR3aa: CASSRDRDRGQGYTF; CDR3nt: TGTGCCAGCAGCCGCGACCGGGACAGGGGGCAGGGCTACACCTTC
j_gene: TRBJ1-5; abundance: -; d_gene: -; v_gene: TRBV7-8; CDR3aa: CASSPLGGTGGGGNQPQHF; CDR3nt: TGTGCCAGCAGCCCCCTTGGGGGAACCGGAGGGGGGGGCAATCAGCCCCAGCATTTT
j_gene: TRBJ1-6; abundance: -; d_gene: TRBD1; v_gene: TRBV9; CDR3aa: CASSVVDRTNSPLHF; CDR3nt: TGTGCCAGCAGCGTGGTGGACAGGACTAATTCACCCCTCCACTTT
j_gene: TRBJ2-5; abundance: -; d_gene: -; v_gene: TRBV5-1; CDR3aa: CASSQTDGGRQETQYF; CDR3nt: TGCGCCAGCAGCCAAACAGATGGGGGCAGACAAGAGACCCAGTACTTC
j_gene: TRBJ1-1; abundance: -; d_gene: TRBD1; v_gene: TRBV5-4; CDR3aa: CASSPRGMTGVRDTEAFF; CDR3nt: TGTGCCAGCAGCCCCCGTGGGATGACAGGGGTTCGGGACACTGAAGCTTTCTTT
j_gene: TRBJ1-1; abundance: -; d_gene: TRBD1; v_gene: TRBV7-3; CDR3aa: CASSPGTGTLEAFF; CDR3nt: TGTGCCAGCAGCCCCGGGACAGGCACCTTGGAAGCTTTCTTT
j_gene: TRBJ2-2; abundance: -; d_gene: -; v_gene: TRBV10-3; CDR3aa: CAISELPSNTGELFF; CDR3nt: TGTGCCATCAGTGAGCTACCCTCGAACACCGGGGAGCTGTTTTTT
j_gene: TRBJ1-1; abundance: -; d_gene: -; v_gene: TRBV28; CDR3aa: CASSFGASNTEAFF; CDR3nt: TGTGCCAGCAGTTTTGGAGCCTCCAACACTGAAGCTTTCTTT
j_gene: TRBJ1-5; abundance: -; d_gene: -; v_gene: TRBV7-9; CDR3aa: CASSRGLLSNQPQHF; CDR3nt: TGTGCCAGCAGCCGAGGACTGCTTAGCAATCAGCCCCAGCATTTT
j_gene: TRBJ1-1; abundance: -; d_gene: -; v_gene: TRBV10-3; CDR3aa: CAITRGGNTEAFF; CDR3nt: TGTGCCATCACTCGAGGGGGGAACACTGAAGCTTTCTTT
j_gene: TRBJ1-5; abundance: once; d_gene: TRBD1; v_gene: TRBV2; CDR3aa: CASSKETGGDQPQHF; CDR3nt: TGTGCCAGCAGCAAGGAGACAGGGGGGGATCAGCCCCAGCATTTT
j_gene: TRBJ2-5; abundance: -; d_gene: -; v_gene: TRBV12-3/TRBV12-4; CDR3aa: CASTGTGETQYF; CDR3nt: TGTGCCAGCACGGGGACTGGGGAGACCCAGTACTTC